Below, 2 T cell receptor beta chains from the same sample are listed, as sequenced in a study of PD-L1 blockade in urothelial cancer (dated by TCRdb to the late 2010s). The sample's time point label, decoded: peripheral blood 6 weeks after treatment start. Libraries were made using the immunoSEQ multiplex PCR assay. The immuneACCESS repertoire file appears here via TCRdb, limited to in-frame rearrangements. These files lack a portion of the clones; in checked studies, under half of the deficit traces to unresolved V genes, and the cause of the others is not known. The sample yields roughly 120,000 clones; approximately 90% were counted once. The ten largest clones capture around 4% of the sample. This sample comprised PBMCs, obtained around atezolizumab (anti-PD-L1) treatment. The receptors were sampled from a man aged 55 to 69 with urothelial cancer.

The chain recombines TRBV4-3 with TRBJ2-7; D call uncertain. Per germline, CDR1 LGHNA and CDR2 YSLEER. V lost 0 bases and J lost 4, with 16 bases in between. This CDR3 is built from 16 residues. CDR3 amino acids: CASSQENLPTNYEQYF. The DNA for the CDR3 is TGCGCCAGCAGCCAAGAGAACCTACCAACGAATTACGAGCAGTACTTC.

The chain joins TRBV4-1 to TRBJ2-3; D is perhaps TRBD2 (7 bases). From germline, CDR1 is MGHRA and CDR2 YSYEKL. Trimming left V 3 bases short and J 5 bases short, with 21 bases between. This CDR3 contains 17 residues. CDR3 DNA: TGCGCCAGCAGCCACATCCTAAGGGGGACTAAGGGAGATACGCAGTATTTT. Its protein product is CASSHILRGTKGDTQYF.